This T cell receptor (beta chain) is drawn from a study of human T cells and chemical hapten exposure. Germline assignment: CDR1 LNHDA and CDR2 SQIVND (reference sequence). With 10 bases removed from V and 4 bases from J, the gap between germline ends came to 21 bases. The CDR3 spans 15 residues. In its sample, this clonotype was seen a few times. Its antigen is undetermined. TCRdb re-derived calls from the RACE reads in MiXCR, one entry per CDR3 protein. The sample carries approximately 350,000 distinct CDR3 sequences, about 6% recorded once. Time point described: patch test 2, 6 weeks after DPC sensitization. Treatment here: therapeutic diphenylcyclopropenone sensitization with weekly scalp DPC. Study-wide results and limits: Once DPC sensitization occurred, TCRs above 1 in 1000 frequency showed no change. Patch test score was positively correlated with the counts of TCRs that had expanded at PT1.

Specimen: whole blood, collected in connection with sensitization to the hapten diphenylcyclopropenone (DPC). The chain has TRBV19 and TRBJ2-3; no firm D call. The TCR sequence derives from a woman younger than 30 with alopecia areata. Some clones in this sample may be carry-over from other donors' samples. The CDR3 DNA reads TGTGCCACCAAACCTGGGAATTCGATTCCAGATACGCAGTATTTT. This codes for CATKPGNSIPDTQYF.